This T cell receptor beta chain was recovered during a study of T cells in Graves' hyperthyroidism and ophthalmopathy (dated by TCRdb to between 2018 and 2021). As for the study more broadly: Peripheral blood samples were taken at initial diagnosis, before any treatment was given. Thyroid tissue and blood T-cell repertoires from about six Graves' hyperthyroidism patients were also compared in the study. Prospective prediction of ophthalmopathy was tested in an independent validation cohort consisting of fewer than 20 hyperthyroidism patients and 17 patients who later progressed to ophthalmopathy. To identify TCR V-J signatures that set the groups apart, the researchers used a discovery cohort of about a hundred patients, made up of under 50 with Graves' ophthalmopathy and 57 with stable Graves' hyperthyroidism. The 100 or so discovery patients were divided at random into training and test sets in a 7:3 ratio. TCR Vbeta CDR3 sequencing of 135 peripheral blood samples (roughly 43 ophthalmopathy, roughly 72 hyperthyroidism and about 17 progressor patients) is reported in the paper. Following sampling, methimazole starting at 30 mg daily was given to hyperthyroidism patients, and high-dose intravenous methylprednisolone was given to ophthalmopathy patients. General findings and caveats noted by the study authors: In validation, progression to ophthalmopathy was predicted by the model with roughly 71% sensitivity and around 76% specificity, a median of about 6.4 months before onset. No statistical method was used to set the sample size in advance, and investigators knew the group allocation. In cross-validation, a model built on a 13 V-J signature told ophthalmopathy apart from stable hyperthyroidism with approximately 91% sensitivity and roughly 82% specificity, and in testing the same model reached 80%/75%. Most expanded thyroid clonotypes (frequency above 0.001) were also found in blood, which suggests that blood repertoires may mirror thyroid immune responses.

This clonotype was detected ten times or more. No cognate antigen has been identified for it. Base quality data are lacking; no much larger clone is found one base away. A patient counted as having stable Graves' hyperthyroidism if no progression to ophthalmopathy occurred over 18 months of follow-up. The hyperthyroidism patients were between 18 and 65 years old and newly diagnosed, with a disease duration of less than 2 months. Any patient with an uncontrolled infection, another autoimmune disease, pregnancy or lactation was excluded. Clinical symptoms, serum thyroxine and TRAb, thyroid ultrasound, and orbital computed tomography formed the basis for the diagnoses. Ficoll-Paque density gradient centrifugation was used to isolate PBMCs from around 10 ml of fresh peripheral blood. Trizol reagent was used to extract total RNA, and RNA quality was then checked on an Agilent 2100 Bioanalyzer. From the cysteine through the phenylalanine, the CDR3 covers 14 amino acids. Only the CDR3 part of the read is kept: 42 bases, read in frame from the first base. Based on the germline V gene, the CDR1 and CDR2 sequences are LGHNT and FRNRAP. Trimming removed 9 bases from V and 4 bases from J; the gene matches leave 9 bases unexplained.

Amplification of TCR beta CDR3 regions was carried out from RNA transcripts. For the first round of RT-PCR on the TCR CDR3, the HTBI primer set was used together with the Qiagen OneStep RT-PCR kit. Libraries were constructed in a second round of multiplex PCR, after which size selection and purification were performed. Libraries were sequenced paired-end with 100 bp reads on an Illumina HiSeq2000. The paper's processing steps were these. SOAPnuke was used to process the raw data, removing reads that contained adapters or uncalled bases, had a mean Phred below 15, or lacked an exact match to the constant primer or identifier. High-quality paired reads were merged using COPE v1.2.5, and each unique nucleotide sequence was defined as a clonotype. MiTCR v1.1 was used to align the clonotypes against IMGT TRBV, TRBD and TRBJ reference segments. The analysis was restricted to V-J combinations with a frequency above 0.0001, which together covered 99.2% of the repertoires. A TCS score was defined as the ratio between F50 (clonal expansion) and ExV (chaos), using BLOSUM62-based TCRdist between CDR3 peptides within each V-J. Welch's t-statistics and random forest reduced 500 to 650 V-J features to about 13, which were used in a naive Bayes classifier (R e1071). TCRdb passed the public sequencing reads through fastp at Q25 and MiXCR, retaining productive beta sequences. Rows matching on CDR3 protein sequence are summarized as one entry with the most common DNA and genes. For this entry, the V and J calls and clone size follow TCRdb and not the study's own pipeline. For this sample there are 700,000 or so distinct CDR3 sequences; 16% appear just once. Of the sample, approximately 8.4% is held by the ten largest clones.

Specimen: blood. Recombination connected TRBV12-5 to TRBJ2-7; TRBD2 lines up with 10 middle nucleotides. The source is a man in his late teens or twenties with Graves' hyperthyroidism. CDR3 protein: CASSKREGLYEQYF. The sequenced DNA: TGTGCTAGCTCGAAGCGGGAGGGCCTTTACGAGCAGTACTTC.